The 5 T cell receptor beta chains given below trace back to one sample, sequenced in a study of response to subunit inactivated influenza vaccine. TCRdb itself ran the RT-PCR reads through MiXCR, one entry per CDR3 protein. Found here are 600,000 to 850,000 distinct CDR3 sequences, 12% to 15% of them singletons; the top ten hold 7.6%. The source was PBMCs from blood, collected approximately 15 days before vaccination. The receptor set was obtained from a man in his fifties who received an inactivated influenza vaccine.

This clonotype was recorded many times. J is TRBJ1-4 and V is TRBV3-1, with D hard to call. CDR3 length: 16 amino acids. V gave up 1 base and J gave up 2 bases, with 11 bases separating them. CDR1 is LGHDT, CDR2 YNNKEL, per germline (reference sequence). CDR3 DNA: TGTGCCAGCAGCCAAGGCGGTAGCGCGACTAATGAAAAACTGTTTTTT. This codes for CASSQGGSATNEKLFF.

This clonotype was recorded once. The V and J genes are TRBV28 and TRBJ2-1; maybe TRBD2 (6 bases). CDR3 length: 14 residues. Deletions cut 3 bases from V and 3 bases from J, with 9 bases between. Germline assignment: CDR1 MDHEN and CDR2 SYDVKM. CDR3 sequence: CASSFGGVYNEQFF. As DNA, the CDR3 is TGTGCCAGCAGTTTCGGGGGAGTCTACAATGAGCAGTTCTTC.

This clonotype was detected a few times. The J gene is TRBJ2-5, the V gene TRBV20-1, with a possible D match to TRBD2 (6 bases). V gave up 0 bases and J gave up 4 bases, with 9 bases separating them. Germline-derived CDR1 and CDR2 are DFQATT and SNEGSKA (reference sequence). The CDR3 runs to 13 residues. CDR3 sequence: CSARDSGGETQYF. The CDR3 DNA is TGCAGTGCTAGAGATTCCGGGGGAGAGACCCAGTACTTC.

The chain combines TRBV11-2 with TRBJ2-3, with 11 bases lining up with TRBD2. This CDR3 is 16 amino acids long. Trimming cost V 0 bases and J 2 bases; bases outside gene matches: 1. Germline CDR1 is SGHAT and CDR2 is FQNNGV. Written as DNA, the CDR3 is TGTGCCAGCAGCTTAGAGGGACTAGCGGCCACAGATACGCAGTATTTT. It codes for CASSLEGLAATDTQYF.

CDR3 coding DNA: TGCAGTGCTTATGCTGGGGGAGGCCAATACAATGAGCAGTTCTTC. It translates to CSAYAGGGQYNEQFF. The chain couples TRBV20-1 to TRBJ2-1; D possibly corresponds to TRBD2 (6 bases). The CDR3 contains 15 residues. Germline values: CDR1 DFQATT, CDR2 SNEGSKA (reference sequence). V was clipped by 5 bases and J by 4 bases, with 18 bases between them.